This T cell receptor beta chain was sequenced during a study of cytomegalovirus exposure and HLA in healthy donors. Findings and caveats of the study: Reportedly, TCR beta sequences accurately predicted HLA-A and HLA-B alleles in most subjects. Cytomegalovirus-associated status was assigned to about 160 TCR beta chains.

The donors (healthy individuals) were bone marrow donors. On this clone: The antigen is not known.

The V end lost 3 bases, the J end lost 8 bases, and 10 bases lay between the germline ends. Germline V CDR1 and CDR2: MNHEY, SMNVEV (reference sequence). The CDR3 runs to 12 residues. Both 60 Vbeta primers and 13 Jbeta primers went into the PCR. Here immunoSEQ multiplex PCR was the method, and the copy in TCRdb shows in-frame clones only, minus some. The repertoire includes approximately 88,000 clones, around 80% of them detected once, and roughly 5% sits in the top ten. The chain links TRBV27 to TRBJ1-2, with D possibly TRBD1 on 6 matching bases. This clonotype originated in a man under 40 in good health and CMV-seropositive. Sequenced: PBMCs. CDR3 sequence (DNA): TGTGCCAGCAGTTTTCAGGGGAGCGGCTACACCTTC. This codes for CASSFQGSGYTF.